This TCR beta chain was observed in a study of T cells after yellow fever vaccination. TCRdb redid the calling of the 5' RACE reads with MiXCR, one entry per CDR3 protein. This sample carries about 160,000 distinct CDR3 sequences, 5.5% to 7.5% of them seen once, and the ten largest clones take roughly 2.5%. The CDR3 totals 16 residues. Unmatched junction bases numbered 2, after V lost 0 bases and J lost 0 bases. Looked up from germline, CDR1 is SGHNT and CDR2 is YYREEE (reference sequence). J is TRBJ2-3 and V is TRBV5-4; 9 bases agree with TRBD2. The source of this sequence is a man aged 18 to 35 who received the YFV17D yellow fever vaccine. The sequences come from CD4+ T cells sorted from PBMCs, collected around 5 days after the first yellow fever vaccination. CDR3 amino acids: CASSLALAGSTDTQYF. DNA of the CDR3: TGTGCCAGCAGCTTGGCCCTAGCGGGGAGCACAGATACGCAGTATTTT. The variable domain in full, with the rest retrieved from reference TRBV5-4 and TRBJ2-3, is ETGVTQSPTHLIKTRGQQVTLRCSSQSGHNTVSWYQQALGQGPQFIFQYYREEENGRGNFPPRFSGLQFPNYSSELNVNALELDDSALYLCASSLALAGSTDTQYFGPGTRLTVL.